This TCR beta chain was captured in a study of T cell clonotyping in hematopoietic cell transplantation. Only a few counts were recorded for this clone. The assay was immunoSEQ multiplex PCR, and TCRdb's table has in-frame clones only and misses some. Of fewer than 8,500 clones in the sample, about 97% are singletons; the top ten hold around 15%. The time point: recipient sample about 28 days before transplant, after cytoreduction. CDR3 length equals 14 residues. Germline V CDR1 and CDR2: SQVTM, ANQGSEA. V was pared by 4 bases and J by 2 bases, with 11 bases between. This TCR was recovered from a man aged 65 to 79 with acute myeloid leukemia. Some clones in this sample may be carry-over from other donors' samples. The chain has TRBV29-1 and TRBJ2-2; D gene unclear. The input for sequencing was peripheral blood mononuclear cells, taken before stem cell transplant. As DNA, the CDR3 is TGCAGCGTTGTCGGGCAGACTAACACCGGGGAGCTGTTTTTT. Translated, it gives CSVVGQTNTGELFF.